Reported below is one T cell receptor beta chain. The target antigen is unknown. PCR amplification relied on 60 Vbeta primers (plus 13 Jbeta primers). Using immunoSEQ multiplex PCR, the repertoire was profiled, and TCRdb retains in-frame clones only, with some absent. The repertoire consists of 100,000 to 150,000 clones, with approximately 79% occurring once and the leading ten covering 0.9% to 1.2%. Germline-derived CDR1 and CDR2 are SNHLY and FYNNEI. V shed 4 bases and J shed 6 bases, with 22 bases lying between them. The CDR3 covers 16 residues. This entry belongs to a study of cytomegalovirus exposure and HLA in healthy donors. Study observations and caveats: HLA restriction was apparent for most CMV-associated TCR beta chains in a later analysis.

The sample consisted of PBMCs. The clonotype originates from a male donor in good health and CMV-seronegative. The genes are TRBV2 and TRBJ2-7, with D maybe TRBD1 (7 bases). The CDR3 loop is CASSVRAGQPSSEQYF. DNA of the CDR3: TGTGCCAGCAGTGTACGTGCGGGACAGCCAAGTAGCGAGCAGTACTTC.